The T cell receptor beta chain under discussion was sequenced for a study of shared clonotypes between healthy human individuals. Once extracted for a subset, genomic DNA was divided evenly among several immunoSEQ plates. TCRdb's copy holds only in-frame clones and misses some; the assay was immunoSEQ multiplex PCR. The sample records roughly 550,000 clones, around 95% being singletons. This CDR3 is built from 14 residues. Trimming cost V 2 bases and J 2 bases, with 11 bases left between them. The germline CDR1 and CDR2 sequences are SGDLS and YYNGEE. In the case of this clone: No antigen is known for it. This CDR3 is also generated by other DNA sequences in the sample.

General study findings and limits: All-four-donor shared clonotypes had higher generation probabilities than non-shared clonotypes did. Specimens sampled were limited to blood, with tissue repertoires likely differing.

Terminally differentiated effector memory CD45RA+ cells were excluded from the naive CD8 cells, which were CD45RO-negative and positively selected for CCR7. Healthy HIV-negative adults without recent acute infections or vaccinations served as donors. The sequence derives from a woman under 40 in good health. This chain uses TRBV9 with TRBJ2-7; D is possibly TRBD1 (5 bases). The sample was naive CD8+ T cells sorted from blood. This chain's CDR3 is CASSVGQGTYEQYF. The CDR3 DNA reads TGTGCCAGCAGCGTGGGGCAGGGCACCTACGAGCAGTACTTC.